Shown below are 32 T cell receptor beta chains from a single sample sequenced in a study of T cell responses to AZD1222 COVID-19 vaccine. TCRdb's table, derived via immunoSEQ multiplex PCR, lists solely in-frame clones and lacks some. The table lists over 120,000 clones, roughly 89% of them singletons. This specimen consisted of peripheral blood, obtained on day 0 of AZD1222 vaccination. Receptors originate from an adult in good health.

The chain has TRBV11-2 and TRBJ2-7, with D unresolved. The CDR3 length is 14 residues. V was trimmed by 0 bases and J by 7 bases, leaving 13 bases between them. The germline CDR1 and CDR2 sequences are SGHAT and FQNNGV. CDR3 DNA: TGTGCCAGCAGCTTAGATAGGGCAGCTGGGGAGCAGTACTTC. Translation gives CASSLDRAAGEQYF.

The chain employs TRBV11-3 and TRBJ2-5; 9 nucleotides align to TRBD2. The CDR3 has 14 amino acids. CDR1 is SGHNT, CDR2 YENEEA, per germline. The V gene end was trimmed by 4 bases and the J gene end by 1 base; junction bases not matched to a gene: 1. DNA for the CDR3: TGTGCCAGCAGCTCTAGCGGGGCCCAAGAGACCCAGTACTTC. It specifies CASSSSGAQETQYF.

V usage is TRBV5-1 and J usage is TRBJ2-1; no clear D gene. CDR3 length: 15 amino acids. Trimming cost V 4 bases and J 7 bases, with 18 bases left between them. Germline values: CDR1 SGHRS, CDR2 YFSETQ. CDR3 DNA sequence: TGCGCCAGCAGCGAATCTAAGCGCCTATTTAATGAGCAGTTCTTC. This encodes CASSESKRLFNEQFF. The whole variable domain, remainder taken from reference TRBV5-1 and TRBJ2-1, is KAGVTQTPRYLIKTRGQQVTLSCSPISGHRSVSWYQQTPGQGLQFLFEYFSETQRNKGNFPGRFSGRQFSNSRSEMNVSTLELGDSALYLCASSESKRLFNEQFFGPGTRLTVL.

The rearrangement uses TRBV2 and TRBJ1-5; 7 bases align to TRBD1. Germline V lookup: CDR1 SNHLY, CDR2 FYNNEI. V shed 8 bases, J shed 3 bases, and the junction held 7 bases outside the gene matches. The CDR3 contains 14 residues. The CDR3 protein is CASGRDSFNQPQHF. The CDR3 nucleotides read TGTGCCAGCGGCCGGGACAGCTTCAATCAGCCCCAGCATTTT.

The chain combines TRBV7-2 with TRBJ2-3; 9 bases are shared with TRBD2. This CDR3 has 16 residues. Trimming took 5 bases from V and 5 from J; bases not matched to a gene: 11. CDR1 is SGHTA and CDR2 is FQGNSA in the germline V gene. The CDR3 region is CASSERRAGGVDTQYF. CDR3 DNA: TGTGCCAGCAGCGAGAGAAGAGCGGGAGGTGTAGATACGCAGTATTTT.

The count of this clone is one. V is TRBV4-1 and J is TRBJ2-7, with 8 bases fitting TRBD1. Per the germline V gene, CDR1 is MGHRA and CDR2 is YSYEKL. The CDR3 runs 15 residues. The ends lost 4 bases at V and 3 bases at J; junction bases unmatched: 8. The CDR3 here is CASSLLDRDDYEQYF. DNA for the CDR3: TGCGCCAGCAGCCTCCTGGACAGGGACGACTACGAGCAGTACTTC.

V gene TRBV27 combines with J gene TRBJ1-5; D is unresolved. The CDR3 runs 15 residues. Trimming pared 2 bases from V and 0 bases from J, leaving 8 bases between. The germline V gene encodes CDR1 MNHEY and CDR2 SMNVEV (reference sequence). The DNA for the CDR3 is TGTGCCAGCAGTTTAAAACCTTATAGCAATCAGCCCCAGCATTTT. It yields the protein CASSLKPYSNQPQHF.

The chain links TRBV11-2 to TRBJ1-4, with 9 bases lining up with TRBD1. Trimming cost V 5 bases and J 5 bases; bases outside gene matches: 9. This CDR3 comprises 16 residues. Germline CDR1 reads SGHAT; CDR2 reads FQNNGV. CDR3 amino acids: CASSRIEDRGNEKLFF. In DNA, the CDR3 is TGTGCCAGCAGCCGTATTGAGGACAGGGGAAATGAAAAACTGTTTTTT.

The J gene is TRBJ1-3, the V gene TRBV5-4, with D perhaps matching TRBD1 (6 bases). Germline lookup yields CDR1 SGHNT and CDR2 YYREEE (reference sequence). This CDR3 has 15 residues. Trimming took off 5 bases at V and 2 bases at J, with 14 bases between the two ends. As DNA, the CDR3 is TGTGCCAGCAGTCCAGACTCAGGGGCTGGAAACACCATATATTTT. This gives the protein CASSPDSGAGNTIYF. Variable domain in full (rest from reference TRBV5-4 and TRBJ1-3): ETGVTQSPTHLIKTRGQQVTLRCSSQSGHNTVSWYQQALGQGPQFIFQYYREEENGRGNFPPRFSGLQFPNYSSELNVNALELDDSALYLCASSPDSGAGNTIYFGEGSWLTVV.

This CDR3 reads CASSPGTSGNEKLFF. The DNA of the CDR3 is TGTGCCAGCAGCCCAGGGACCTCGGGTAATGAAAAACTGTTTTTT. V is TRBV9 and J is TRBJ1-4; tentative D call: TRBD1 (5 bases). Germline values: CDR1 SGDLS, CDR2 YYNGEE. The V and J ends lost 4 bases and 4 bases respectively, with 14 bases between them. The CDR3 runs 15 residues.

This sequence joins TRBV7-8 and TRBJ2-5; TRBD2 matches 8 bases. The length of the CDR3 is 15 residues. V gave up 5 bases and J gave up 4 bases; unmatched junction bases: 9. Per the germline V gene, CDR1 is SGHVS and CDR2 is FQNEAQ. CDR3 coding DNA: TGTGCCAGCAGCCCCCGGGAGGGAGTGGGAGAGACCCAGTACTTC. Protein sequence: CASSPREGVGETQYF.

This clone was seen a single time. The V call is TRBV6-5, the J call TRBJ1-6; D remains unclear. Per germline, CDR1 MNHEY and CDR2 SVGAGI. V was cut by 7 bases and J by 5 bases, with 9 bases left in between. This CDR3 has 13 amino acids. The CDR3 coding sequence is TGTGCCAGCATGAAAGAAAATAATTCACCCCTCCACTTT. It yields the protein CASMKENNSPLHF.

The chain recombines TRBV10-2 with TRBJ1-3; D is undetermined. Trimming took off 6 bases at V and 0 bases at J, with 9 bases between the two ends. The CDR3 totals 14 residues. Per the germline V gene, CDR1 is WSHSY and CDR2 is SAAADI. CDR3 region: CASRRGNSGNTIYF. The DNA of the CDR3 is TGCGCCAGCAGGAGAGGGAACTCTGGAAACACCATATATTTT.

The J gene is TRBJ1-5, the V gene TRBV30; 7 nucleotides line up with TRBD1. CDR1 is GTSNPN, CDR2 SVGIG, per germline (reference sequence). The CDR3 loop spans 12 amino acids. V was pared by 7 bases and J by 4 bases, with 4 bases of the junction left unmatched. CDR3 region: CASGQWNQPQHF. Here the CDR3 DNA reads TGTGCCTCGGGACAGTGGAATCAGCCCCAGCATTTT. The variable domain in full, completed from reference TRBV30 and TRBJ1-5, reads SQTIHQWPATLVQPVGSPLSLECTVEGTSNPNLYWYRQAAGRGLQLLFYSVGIGQISSEVPQNLSASRPQDRQFILSSKKLLLSDSGFYLCASGQWNQPQHFGDGTRLSIL.

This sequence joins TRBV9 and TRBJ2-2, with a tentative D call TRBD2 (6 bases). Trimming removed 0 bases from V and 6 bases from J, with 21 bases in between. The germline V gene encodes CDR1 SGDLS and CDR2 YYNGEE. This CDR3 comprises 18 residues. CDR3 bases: TGTGCCAGCAGCGTAGCCCGAAGGATCTCGGGCGGGGCCGGGGAGCTGTTTTTT. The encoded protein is CASSVARRISGGAGELFF.

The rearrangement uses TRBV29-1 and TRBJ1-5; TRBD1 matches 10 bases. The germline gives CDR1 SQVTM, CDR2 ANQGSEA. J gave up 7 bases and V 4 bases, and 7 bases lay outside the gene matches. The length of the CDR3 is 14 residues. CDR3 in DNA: TGCAGCGTTGGCGAGACAGGGGGCGGCCAGCCCCAGCATTTT. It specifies CSVGETGGGQPQHF.

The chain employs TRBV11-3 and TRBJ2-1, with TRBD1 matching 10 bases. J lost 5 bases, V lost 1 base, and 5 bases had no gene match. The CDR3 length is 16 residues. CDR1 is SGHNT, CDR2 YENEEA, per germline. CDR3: CASSLGGDRGHNEQFF. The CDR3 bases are TGTGCCAGCAGCTTAGGGGGGGACAGGGGTCACAATGAGCAGTTCTTC.

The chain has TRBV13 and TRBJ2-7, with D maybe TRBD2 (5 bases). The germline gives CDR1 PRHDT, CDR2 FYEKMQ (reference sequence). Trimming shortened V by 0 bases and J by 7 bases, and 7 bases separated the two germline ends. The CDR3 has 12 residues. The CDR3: CASSLGPGEQYF. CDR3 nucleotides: TGTGCCAGCAGCTTAGGCCCGGGGGAGCAGTACTTC. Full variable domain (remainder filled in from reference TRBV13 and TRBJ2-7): AAGVIQSPRHLIKEKRETATLKCYPIPRHDTVYWYQQGPGQDPQFLISFYEKMQSDKGSIPDRFSAQQFSDYHSELNMSSLELGDSALYFCASSLGPGEQYFGPGTRLTVT.

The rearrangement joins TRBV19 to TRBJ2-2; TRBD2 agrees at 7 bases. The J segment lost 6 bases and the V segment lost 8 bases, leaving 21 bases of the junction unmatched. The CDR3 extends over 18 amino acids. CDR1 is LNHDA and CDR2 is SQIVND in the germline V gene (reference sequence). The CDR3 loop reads CASRIEGGPWVIPGELFF. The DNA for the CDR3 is TGTGCCAGTCGGATTGAGGGAGGGCCGTGGGTGATCCCCGGGGAGCTGTTTTTT.

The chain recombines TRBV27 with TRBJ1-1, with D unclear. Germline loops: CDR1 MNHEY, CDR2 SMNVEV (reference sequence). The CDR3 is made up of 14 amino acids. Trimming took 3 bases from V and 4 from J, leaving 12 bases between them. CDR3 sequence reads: CASSLIGRVTEAFF. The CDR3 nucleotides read TGTGCCAGCAGTTTGATCGGGCGCGTCACTGAAGCTTTCTTT.

The CDR3 is CASSLTSIVPLYEQYF. CDR3 DNA: TGCGCCAGCAGCTTGACCTCAATAGTACCCCTCTACGAGCAGTACTTC. The chain has TRBV5-1 and TRBJ2-7; no clear D gene. The V gene's germline CDR1 is SGHRS and CDR2 YFSETQ. This CDR3 is 16 amino acids long. Trimming stripped 1 base from V and 3 bases from J, with 17 bases between.

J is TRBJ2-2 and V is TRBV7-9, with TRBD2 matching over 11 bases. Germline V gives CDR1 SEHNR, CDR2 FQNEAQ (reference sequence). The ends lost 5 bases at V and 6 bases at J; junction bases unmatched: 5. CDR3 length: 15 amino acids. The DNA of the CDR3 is TGTGCCAGCAGCCCACTAGCGGGAGTTTCCGGGGAGCTGTTTTTT. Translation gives CASSPLAGVSGELFF.

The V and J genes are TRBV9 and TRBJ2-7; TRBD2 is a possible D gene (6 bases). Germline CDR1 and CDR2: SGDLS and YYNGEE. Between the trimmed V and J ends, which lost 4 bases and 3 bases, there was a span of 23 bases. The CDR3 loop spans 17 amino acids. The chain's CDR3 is CASSPLFGLASHYEQYF. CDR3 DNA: TGTGCCAGCAGCCCCCTGTTCGGGCTAGCGTCGCACTACGAGCAGTACTTC. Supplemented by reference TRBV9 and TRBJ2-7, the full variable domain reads DSGVTQTPKHLITATGQRVTLRCSPRSGDLSVYWYQQSLDQGLQFLIQYYNGEERAKGNILERFSAQQFPDLHSELNLSSLELGDSALYFCASSPLFGLASHYEQYFGPGTRLTVT.

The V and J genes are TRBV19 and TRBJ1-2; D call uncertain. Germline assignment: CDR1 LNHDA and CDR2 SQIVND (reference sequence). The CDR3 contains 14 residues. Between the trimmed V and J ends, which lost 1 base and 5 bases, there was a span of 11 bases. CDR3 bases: TGTGCCAGTAGTATAGTCCGGACCCAATATGGCTACACCTTC. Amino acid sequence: CASSIVRTQYGYTF.

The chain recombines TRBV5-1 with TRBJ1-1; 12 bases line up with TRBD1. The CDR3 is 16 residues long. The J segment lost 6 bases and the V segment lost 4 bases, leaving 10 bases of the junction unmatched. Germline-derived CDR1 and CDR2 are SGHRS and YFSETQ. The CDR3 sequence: CASSAFGTGGFSEAFF. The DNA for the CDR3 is TGCGCCAGCAGCGCTTTCGGGACAGGGGGCTTCTCTGAAGCTTTCTTT.

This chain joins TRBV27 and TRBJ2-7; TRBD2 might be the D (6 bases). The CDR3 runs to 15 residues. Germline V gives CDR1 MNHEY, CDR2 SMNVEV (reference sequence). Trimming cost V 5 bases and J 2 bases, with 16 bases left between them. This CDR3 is CASSLVGTGTYEQYF. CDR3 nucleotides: TGTGCCAGCAGTCTCGTGGGGACTGGCACCTACGAGCAGTACTTC.

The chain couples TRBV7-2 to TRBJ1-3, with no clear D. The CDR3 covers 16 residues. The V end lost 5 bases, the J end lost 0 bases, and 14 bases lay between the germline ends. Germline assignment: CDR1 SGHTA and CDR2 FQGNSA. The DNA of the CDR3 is TGTGCCAGCAGCCTCGACCAGGTTCTCTCTGGAAACACCATATATTTT. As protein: CASSLDQVLSGNTIYF.

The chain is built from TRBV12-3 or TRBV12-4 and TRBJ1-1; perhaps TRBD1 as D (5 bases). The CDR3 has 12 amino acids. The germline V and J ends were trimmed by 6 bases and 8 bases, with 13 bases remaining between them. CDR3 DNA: TGTGCCAGCAGGAGACAGTATAGGGAAGCTTTCTTT. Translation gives CASRRQYREAFF.

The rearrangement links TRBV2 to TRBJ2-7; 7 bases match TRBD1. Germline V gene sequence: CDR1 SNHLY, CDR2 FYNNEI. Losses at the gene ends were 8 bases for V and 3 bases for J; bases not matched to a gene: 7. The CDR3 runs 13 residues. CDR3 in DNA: TGTGCCAGCGTGAGGGACAGCAACTACGAGCAGTACTTC. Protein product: CASVRDSNYEQYF.

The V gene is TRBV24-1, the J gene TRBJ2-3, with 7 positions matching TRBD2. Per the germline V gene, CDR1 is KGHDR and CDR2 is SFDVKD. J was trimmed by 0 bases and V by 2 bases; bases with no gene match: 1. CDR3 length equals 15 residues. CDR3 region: CATSDYSGSTDTQYF. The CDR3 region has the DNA TGTGCCACCAGTGATTATAGCGGGAGCACAGATACGCAGTATTTT.

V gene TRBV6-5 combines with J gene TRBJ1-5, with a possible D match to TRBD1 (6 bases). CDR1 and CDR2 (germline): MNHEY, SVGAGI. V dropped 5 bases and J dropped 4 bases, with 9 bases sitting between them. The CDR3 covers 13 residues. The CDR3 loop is CASSLRGNQPQHF. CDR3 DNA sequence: TGTGCCAGCAGTCTAAGGGGGAATCAGCCCCAGCATTTT.

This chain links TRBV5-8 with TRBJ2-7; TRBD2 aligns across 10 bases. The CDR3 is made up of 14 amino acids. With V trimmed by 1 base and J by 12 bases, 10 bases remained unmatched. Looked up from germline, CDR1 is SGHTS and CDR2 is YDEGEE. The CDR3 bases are TGTGCCAGCAGCTTGCGCCTAGCGGGAGAAAGGGGGTACTTC. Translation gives CASSLRLAGERGYF.